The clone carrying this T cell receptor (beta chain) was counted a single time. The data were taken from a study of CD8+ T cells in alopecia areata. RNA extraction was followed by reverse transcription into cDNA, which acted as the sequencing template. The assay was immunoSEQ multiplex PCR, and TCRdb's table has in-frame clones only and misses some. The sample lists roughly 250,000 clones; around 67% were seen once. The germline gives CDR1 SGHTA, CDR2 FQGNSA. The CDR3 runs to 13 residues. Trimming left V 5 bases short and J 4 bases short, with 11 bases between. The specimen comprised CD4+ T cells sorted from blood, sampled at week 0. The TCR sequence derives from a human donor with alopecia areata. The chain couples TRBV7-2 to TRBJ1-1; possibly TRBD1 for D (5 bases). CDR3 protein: CASSPRGITEAFF. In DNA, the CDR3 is TGTGCCAGCAGCCCTCGGGGGATCACTGAAGCTTTCTTT.